This T cell receptor beta chain was found in a study of T cell changes during pregnancy in multiple sclerosis. Clones were sequenced by immunoSEQ multiplex PCR, and TCRdb holds only the in-frame ones, with some missing. The top ten hold roughly 2% of the sample, which has some 99,000 clones, around 90% seen once. The CDR3 covers 15 residues. Trimming took off 1 base at V and 3 bases at J, with 10 bases between the two ends. Per the germline V gene, CDR1 is ENHRY and CDR2 is SYGVKD. The V gene is TRBV10-3, the J gene TRBJ1-3; TRBD1 is a possible D gene (6 bases). The receptor's source is a female donor in good health, enrolled as a control in a pregnancy study. Sequencing used peripheral blood, obtained after pregnancy. This CDR3 is CAISELTGLGNTIYF. For the CDR3, the DNA is TGTGCCATCAGTGAGTTGACAGGTCTTGGAAACACCATATATTTT.